This TCR beta chain is from a study of post-analysis software for immune sequencing data. Study results and caveats: The five TRBV segments detected at higher frequency in patients than in controls included TRBV5-6, TRBV5-1 and TRBV20-1.

CDR1 and CDR2 (germline): MNHEY, SVGEGT. Trimming left V 6 bases short and J 7 bases short, with 28 bases between. There are 18 residues in the CDR3. A word on this clonotype: Its antigen is as yet unknown.

The TCR beta cDNA libraries carried unique molecular identifiers. One entry per CDR3 protein, called by TCRdb with MiXCR from the PCR reads. The table lists around 400,000 distinct CDR3 sequences, less than 40% of them singletons. Source material: blood. The chain recombines TRBV6-2 or TRBV6-3 with TRBJ2-1, with D tentatively TRBD2 (7 bases). This clonotype was sampled from a girl aged 2-10 years with multiple sclerosis. In DNA, the CDR3 is TGTGCCAGCAGCCTCCACAAAGGAGGGGGGGCCCCCAGGAATGAGCAGTTCTTC. Translation gives CASSLHKGGGAPRNEQFF.